Below, 30 T cell receptor beta chains from the same sample are listed, as sequenced in a study of CD8 T cells in Susac syndrome (dated by TCRdb to between 2018 and 2021). The receptor library was made with the immunoSEQ multiplex PCR assay. RNA was extracted using the RNeasy kit, and about 0.45 to 1 ug of the RNA was reverse transcribed with random hexamers. The public reads were run again by TCRdb, first through fastp at Q25 and then through MiXCR, and only productive beta chains were kept. All rows with the same CDR3 protein become a single entry with the most common DNA and genes. The sample profile shows about 120,000 distinct CDR3 sequences; roughly 94% of them were found once. The ten largest clones add up to 0.28% of the sample. The sequencing sample was made of CD8+ T cells from PBMCs. The receptor source for this set is a human donor with Susac syndrome.

The chain is built from TRBV2 and TRBJ2-3; TRBD2 aligns across 9 bases. CDR3 length equals 15 residues. The V gene's germline CDR1 is SNHLY and CDR2 FYNNEI. V shed 3 bases and J 2 bases; nucleotides not matched to a gene: 3. The CDR3 DNA reads TGTGCCAGCAGTGATCTAGCGGGGACCACAGATACGCAGTATTTT. This codes for CASSDLAGTTDTQYF.

The chain carries TRBV29-1 and TRBJ1-2, with TRBD1 as a possible D gene (6 bases). V was pared by 3 bases and J by 4 bases, with 12 bases between. The CDR3 loop spans 13 amino acids. The V gene's germline CDR1 is SQVTM and CDR2 ANQGSEA. CDR3 sequence (DNA): TGCAGCGTTGAGGGGGCGGGAATCTATGGCTACACCTTC. Translating it yields CSVEGAGIYGYTF.

This sequence joins TRBV19 and TRBJ2-3; D unclear. Germline V gene sequence: CDR1 LNHDA, CDR2 SQIVND (reference sequence). V was trimmed by 6 bases and J by 5 bases, leaving 12 bases between them. The CDR3 has 13 amino acids. The CDR3 nucleotides are TGTGCCAGTAGCCCAGGCCTACTAGATACGCAGTATTTT. This encodes CASSPGLLDTQYF.

The CDR3 nucleotides are TGTGCCGGGGACAGGCTAAACACTGAAGCTTTCTTT. Translation: CAGDRLNTEAFF. J is TRBJ1-1 and V is TRBV30; 8 nucleotides align to TRBD1. The CDR3 spans 12 residues. The J segment lost 2 bases and the V segment lost 8 bases, leaving 4 bases of the junction unmatched. Per the germline V gene, CDR1 is GTSNPN and CDR2 is SVGIG (reference sequence).

The rearrangement joins TRBV29-1 to TRBJ1-2; 10 nucleotides match TRBD1. The CDR3 extends over 17 amino acids. CDR1 is SQVTM, CDR2 ANQGSEA, per germline. Unmatched junction bases numbered 7, after V lost 0 bases and J lost 0 bases. The CDR3: CSVEDRDRGRANYGYTF. The CDR3 bases are TGCAGCGTTGAAGATCGTGACAGGGGGCGAGCTAACTATGGCTACACCTTC. Supplemented by reference TRBV29-1 and TRBJ1-2, the full variable domain reads SAVISQKPSRDICQRGTSLTIQCQVDSQVTMMFWYRQQPGQSLTLIATANQGSEATYESGFVIDKFPISRPNLTFSTLTVSNMSPEDSSIYLCSVEDRDRGRANYGYTFGSGTRLTVV.

The rearrangement uses TRBV30 and TRBJ2-4; 7 bases map to TRBD2. The CDR3 totals 14 residues. The V segment lost 2 bases and the J segment 4 bases; nucleotides outside the gene matches: 5. Germline-derived CDR1 and CDR2 are GTSNPN and SVGIG (reference sequence). The CDR3: CAWSRLAEKNIQYF. The CDR3, as DNA: TGTGCCTGGAGTCGGCTAGCGGAAAAAAACATTCAGTACTTC.

This chain links TRBV12-3 or TRBV12-4 with TRBJ1-6; D gene ambiguous. V was cut by 5 bases and J by 6 bases, with 11 bases left in between. The length of the CDR3 is 14 residues. In DNA, the CDR3 is TGTGCCAGCAGTGCCTCCGAGAGTAATTCACCCCTCCACTTT. Its protein is CASSASESNSPLHF.

This chain connects TRBV29-1 to TRBJ2-7; tentatively, D is TRBD2 (5 bases). Germline CDR1 is SQVTM and CDR2 is ANQGSEA. The CDR3 spans 11 residues. Trimming took 7 bases from V and 3 from J, leaving 10 bases between them. CDR3 nucleotide sequence: TGCAGCGGATACGGGGACTACGAGCAGTACTTC. Translating gives CSGYGDYEQYF.

V and J are TRBV30 and TRBJ2-7; D call uncertain. Between the trimmed V and J ends, which lost 0 bases and 0 bases, there was a span of 9 bases. The CDR3 has 14 amino acids. The V gene's germline CDR1 is GTSNPN and CDR2 SVGIG (reference sequence). The CDR3 spells CAWSVFGTSYEQYF. The DNA of the CDR3 is TGTGCCTGGAGTGTATTCGGCACCTCCTACGAGCAGTACTTC.

The chain has TRBV6-1 and TRBJ2-5; a weak D match, TRBD1 (6 bases). V lost 5 bases to trimming and J lost 3 bases, with 16 bases between them. This CDR3 is built from 15 residues. Germline lookup yields CDR1 MNHNS and CDR2 SASEGT. The chain's CDR3 is CASSQSNRVKETQYF. CDR3 DNA sequence: TGTGCCAGCAGTCAGTCAAACAGGGTGAAAGAGACCCAGTACTTC.

This chain links TRBV5-6 with TRBJ2-7; 7 bases line up with TRBD1. Trimming at V came to 3 bases and at J to 4 bases, leaving 7 bases not matched to a gene. The germline CDR1 and CDR2 sequences are SGHDT and YYEEEE. This CDR3 has 14 residues. The CDR3 coding sequence is TGTGCCAGCAGCTCAGACAGGGAATGGTACGAGCAGTACTTC. It codes for CASSSDREWYEQYF.

The chain joins TRBV29-1 to TRBJ1-5, with no clear D. The ends were cut back, 5 bases at V and 0 bases at J, with 8 bases in the middle. The CDR3 spans 13 residues. Per the germline V gene, CDR1 is SQVTM and CDR2 is ANQGSEA. The CDR3: CSVRLNSNQPQHF. CDR3 nucleotide sequence: TGCAGCGTTCGACTCAATAGCAATCAGCCCCAGCATTTT.

The V and J genes are TRBV9 and TRBJ2-7; D uncertain. Trimming shortened V by 0 bases and J by 7 bases, and 14 bases separated the two germline ends. Germline CDR1 and CDR2: SGDLS and YYNGEE. This CDR3 has 14 residues. The CDR3 nucleotides are TGTGCCAGCAGCGTAGAGCCTCTCTTTTGGGAGCAGTACTTC. As protein: CASSVEPLFWEQYF.

The rearrangement links TRBV29-1 to TRBJ1-2, with 9 bases fitting TRBD1. CDR1 and CDR2 (germline): SQVTM, ANQGSEA. The CDR3 covers 13 residues. With V trimmed by 1 base and J by 6 bases, 3 bases remained unmatched. The CDR3 DNA follows: TGCAGCGTTGAAGGGACAGGGGCGCATGGCTACACCTTC. It encodes CSVEGTGAHGYTF. Supplemented by reference TRBV29-1 and TRBJ1-2, the full variable domain reads SAVISQKPSRDICQRGTSLTIQCQVDSQVTMMFWYRQQPGQSLTLIATANQGSEATYESGFVIDKFPISRPNLTFSTLTVSNMSPEDSSIYLCSVEGTGAHGYTFGSGTRLTVV.

The gene calls are TRBV7-9 and TRBJ2-1; 11 nucleotides agree with TRBD2. The ends lost 5 bases at V and 0 bases at J; junction bases unmatched: 9. This CDR3 has 18 amino acids. Germline lookup yields CDR1 SEHNR and CDR2 FQNEAQ (reference sequence). The CDR3 sequence: CASSPRSSGGNSYNEQFF. The CDR3 coding sequence is TGTGCCAGCAGCCCTCGCTCTAGCGGGGGGAACTCCTACAATGAGCAGTTCTTC.

This chain connects TRBV20-1 to TRBJ1-6, with D perhaps matching TRBD1 (5 bases). The CDR3 runs 13 residues. The V end was cut by 3 bases, the J end by 9 bases, with 12 bases between. Germline CDR1 reads DFQATT; CDR2 reads SNEGSKA (reference sequence). The CDR3 sequence is CSARTRGLSPLHF. CDR3 DNA: TGCAGTGCTAGGACGAGGGGTCTTTCACCCCTCCACTTT.

The chain links TRBV6-6 to TRBJ2-1; the D is unclear. The CDR3 extends over 14 amino acids. CDR1 is MNHNY, CDR2 SVGAGI, per germline (reference sequence). Trimming pared 0 bases from V and 4 bases from J, leaving 7 bases between. The CDR3 DNA reads as TGTGCCAGCAGTTACTCGGGTCCTTACAATGAGCAGTTCTTC. Translating gives CASSYSGPYNEQFF.

V usage is TRBV7-9 and J usage is TRBJ2-1, with 9 bases lining up with TRBD1. The CDR3 sequence is 19 residues long. The V and J ends lost 5 bases and 5 bases, in that order; junction bases with no gene match: 19. In germline, CDR1 is SEHNR, CDR2 FQNEAQ (reference sequence). The CDR3, as DNA: TGTGCCAGCAGCACTCTTATTCTCGGTTGGGACAGGGCAAACAATGAGCAGTTCTTC. Protein sequence: CASSTLILGWDRANNEQFF.

The rearrangement joins TRBV29-1 to TRBJ2-5; D remains ambiguous. Germline-derived CDR1 and CDR2 are SQVTM and ANQGSEA. CDR3 length: 10 amino acids. In DNA form, the CDR3 reads TGCAGTTACACCTTGGAGACCCAGTACTTC. Protein product: CSYTLETQYF.

The V call is TRBV12-5, the J call TRBJ1-5; D call uncertain. Germline values: CDR1 LGHNT, CDR2 FRNRAP. The length of the CDR3 is 13 residues. V shed 1 base and J shed 2 bases, with 3 bases lying between them. The CDR3 coding sequence is TGTGCTAGTGGTTTGGCCGGCAATCAGCCCCAGCATTTT. Its translation is CASGLAGNQPQHF. The full variable domain, with the rest looked up from reference TRBV12-5 and TRBJ1-5, is DARVTQTPRHKVTEMGQEVTMRCQPILGHNTVFWYRQTMMQGLELLAYFRNRAPLDDSGMPKDRFSAEMPDATLATLKIQPSEPRDSAVYFCASGLAGNQPQHFGDGTRLSIL.

V usage is TRBV12-3 or TRBV12-4 and J usage is TRBJ2-7; D possibly matches TRBD1 or TRBD2 (5 bases each). CDR3 length equals 15 residues. The germline V and J ends were trimmed by 5 bases and 3 bases, with 17 bases remaining between them. The CDR3 sequence is CASSDPGTEDYEQYF. For the CDR3, the DNA is TGTGCCAGCAGTGACCCCGGGACCGAAGACTACGAGCAGTACTTC.

This rearrangement joins TRBV5-6 to TRBJ2-3; 10 bases line up with TRBD2. CDR3 length: 14 residues. Looked up from germline, CDR1 is SGHDT and CDR2 is YYEEEE. With 3 bases clipped from V and 8 bases from J, the junction kept 6 bases outside the gene matches. As DNA, the CDR3 is TGTGCCAGCAGCTGGACTAGCGGTGGCCTTACGCAGTATTTT. Translated, it gives CASSWTSGGLTQYF.

The chain recombines TRBV20-1 with TRBJ2-7; 12 bases fit TRBD2. Germline CDR1 reads DFQATT; CDR2 reads SNEGSKA (reference sequence). The V and J ends lost 0 bases and 5 bases, in that order; junction bases with no gene match: 14. CDR3 length: 18 amino acids. CDR3 sequence reads: CSARDGASGGAPLDEQYF. CDR3 DNA sequence: TGCAGTGCTAGAGATGGGGCTAGCGGGGGGGCGCCGTTAGACGAGCAGTACTTC.

The rearrangement joins TRBV18 to TRBJ2-1; D is undetermined. This CDR3 has 14 amino acids. V was trimmed by 3 bases and J by 7 bases, leaving 13 bases between them. Germline loops: CDR1 KGHSH, CDR2 LQKENI. The CDR3 is CASSPIGPLNEQFF. Here the CDR3 DNA reads TGTGCCAGCTCACCCATCGGACCACTTAATGAGCAGTTCTTC.

The V gene is TRBV29-1, the J gene TRBJ2-5, with 12 bases fitting TRBD2. Germline V gives CDR1 SQVTM, CDR2 ANQGSEA. Trimming removed 4 bases from V and 5 bases from J; junction bases left unmatched: 8. The CDR3 is 15 amino acids. This CDR3 reads CSVGPSGGATETQYF. CDR3 coding DNA: TGCAGCGTTGGTCCTAGCGGGGGGGCAACGGAGACCCAGTACTTC. The full variable domain, with the rest looked up from reference TRBV29-1 and TRBJ2-5, is SAVISQKPSRDICQRGTSLTIQCQVDSQVTMMFWYRQQPGQSLTLIATANQGSEATYESGFVIDKFPISRPNLTFSTLTVSNMSPEDSSIYLCSVGPSGGATETQYFGPGTRLLVL.

The gene calls are TRBV4-2 and TRBJ2-6; D is uncertain. V shed 0 bases and J shed 4 bases, with 4 bases lying between them. The CDR3 consists of 14 residues. CDR1 and CDR2 from the germline V gene are LGHNA and YNFKEQ. The chain's CDR3 is CASSQELGANVLTF. CDR3 in DNA: TGTGCCAGCAGCCAAGAATTGGGGGCCAACGTCCTGACTTTC.

The V gene is TRBV20-1, the J gene TRBJ1-1; D is undetermined. Deletions cut 1 base from V and 7 bases from J, with 7 bases between. The CDR3 runs to 11 residues. Germline CDR1 is DFQATT and CDR2 is SNEGSKA (reference sequence). The CDR3 region is CSARVNLEAFF. The CDR3 DNA reads TGCAGTGCTAGAGTAAATCTTGAAGCTTTCTTT.

This chain uses TRBV27 with TRBJ2-7; the match to TRBD1 covers 9 bases. Per the germline V gene, CDR1 is MNHEY and CDR2 is SMNVEV (reference sequence). The J segment lost 6 bases and the V segment lost 7 bases, leaving 4 bases of the junction unmatched. CDR3 length: 12 amino acids. Written as DNA, the CDR3 is TGTGCCAGCACGGTGACAGGGGGCGAGCAGTACTTC. Residues: CASTVTGGEQYF.

The chain has TRBV7-9 and TRBJ2-1; D is possibly TRBD1 or TRBD2 (5 bases each). Looked up from germline, CDR1 is SEHNR and CDR2 is FQNEAQ (reference sequence). Trimming took 2 bases from V and 8 from J, leaving 13 bases between them. This CDR3 comprises 14 residues. The CDR3: CASSLFRMGDEQFF. CDR3 DNA sequence: TGTGCCAGCAGCTTATTCAGGATGGGGGATGAGCAGTTCTTC.

The chain joins TRBV12-5 to TRBJ2-7, with a weak D call TRBD1 (6 bases). Germline CDR1 is LGHNT and CDR2 is FRNRAP. V was trimmed by 5 bases and J by 6 bases, leaving 8 bases between them. The CDR3 is made up of 11 amino acids. The CDR3 DNA is TGTGCTAGTGGTGGGGGCCCCGAGCAGTACTTC. Protein sequence: CASGGGPEQYF.